Below, 22 T cell receptor beta chains from the same sample are listed, as sequenced in a study of cytotoxic CD8 clonotypes in ibrutinib-treated CLL. This table comes from immunoSEQ multiplex PCR, and its TCRdb copy is limited to in-frame clones, with some not included. The repertoire holds roughly 160,000 clones, with 84% as singletons. The sample in question was PBMCs, obtained after 24 months of ibrutinib treatment. These receptors came from a human donor with chronic lymphocytic leukemia.

The chain uses TRBV9 and TRBJ1-4; TRBD1 matches at 10 bases. Germline V gene sequence: CDR1 SGDLS, CDR2 YYNGEE. The CDR3 sequence is 15 residues long. J was trimmed by 5 bases and V by 4 bases; bases with no gene match: 5. CDR3 DNA: TGTGCCAGCAGCCCACGGGACAGGGGAAATGAAAAACTGTTTTTT. Protein product: CASSPRDRGNEKLFF.

This chain links TRBV6-5 with TRBJ1-2; the D gene is possibly TRBD1 (5 bases). Germline V gene lookup returns CDR1 MNHEY and CDR2 SVGAGI. CDR3 size: 11 residues. Trimming took 6 bases from V and 5 from J, leaving 7 bases between them. The DNA for the CDR3 is TGTGCCAGCAGCGACAGATATGGCTACACCTTC. This sequence encodes CASSDRYGYTF.

The chain has TRBV30 and TRBJ1-3; D is unclear. This CDR3 contains 12 residues. The V end lost 3 bases, the J end lost 4 bases, and 7 bases lay between the germline ends. Germline assignment: CDR1 GTSNPN and CDR2 SVGIG (reference sequence). CDR3 bases: TGTGCCTGGAGATTAGGGGGAAACACCATATATTTT. Translating it yields CAWRLGGNTIYF. Supplemented by reference TRBV30 and TRBJ1-3, the full variable domain reads SQTIHQWPATLVQPVGSPLSLECTVEGTSNPNLYWYRQAAGRGLQLLFYSVGIGQISSEVPQNLSASRPQDRQFILSSKKLLLSDSGFYLCAWRLGGNTIYFGEGSWLTVV.

The chain is built from TRBV14 and TRBJ2-7, with D possibly TRBD1 on 6 matching bases. The CDR3 has 16 amino acids. Per the germline V gene, CDR1 is SGHDN and CDR2 is FVKESK. The germline V and J ends were trimmed by 5 bases and 9 bases, with 26 bases remaining between them. This chain's CDR3 is CASSATRTATCSWQYF. CDR3 DNA sequence: TGTGCCAGCAGCGCCACTCGGACAGCAACCTGCTCGTGGCAGTACTTC.

This sequence joins TRBV5-1 and TRBJ2-1; no clear D gene. V lost 0 bases and J lost 4, with 14 bases in between. CDR1 and CDR2 (germline): SGHRS, YFSETQ. The CDR3 length is 16 residues. The CDR3 sequence is CASSLVSSRIYNEQFF. The CDR3 DNA reads as TGCGCCAGCAGCTTGGTTTCGTCCAGGATATACAATGAGCAGTTCTTC.

The table lists this clone with a few counts. This chain connects TRBV18 to TRBJ1-2, with a possible D match to TRBD1 (5 bases). CDR1 is KGHSH and CDR2 is LQKENI in the germline V gene. This CDR3 has 14 amino acids. V was clipped by 3 bases and J by 1 base, with 9 bases between them. CDR3: CASSPPQDNYGYTF. CDR3 sequence (DNA): TGTGCCAGCTCACCGCCACAGGATAACTATGGCTACACCTTC.

V and J are TRBV6-6 and TRBJ2-7, with D uncertain. Deletions cut 2 bases from V and 0 bases from J, with 14 bases between. The CDR3 sequence is 16 residues long. Germline V gives CDR1 MNHNY, CDR2 SVGAGI (reference sequence). The CDR3 sequence is CASSYEQKPSSYEQYF. In nucleotides, the CDR3 is TGTGCCAGCAGTTACGAACAGAAGCCATCCTCCTACGAGCAGTACTTC.

The J gene is TRBJ2-1, the V gene TRBV15; TRBD2 agrees at 8 bases. The V gene's germline CDR1 is LNHNV and CDR2 YYDKDF (reference sequence). J gave up 0 bases and V 0 bases, and 1 base lay outside the gene matches. There are 16 residues in the CDR3. The CDR3 here is CATSRESGGSYNEQFF. The CDR3 region has the DNA TGTGCCACCAGCAGAGAAAGCGGGGGCTCCTACAATGAGCAGTTCTTC.

The chain is built from TRBV5-1 and TRBJ2-1, with 9 bases that match TRBD1. The J segment lost 0 bases and the V segment lost 3 bases, leaving 10 bases of the junction unmatched. The CDR3 is 18 residues long. Germline V gene sequence: CDR1 SGHRS, CDR2 YFSETQ. CDR3 in amino acids: CASSSTGGSPSSYNEQFF. In DNA form, the CDR3 reads TGCGCCAGCAGCTCGACAGGGGGATCCCCAAGCTCCTACAATGAGCAGTTCTTC. Complete variable domain (other parts from reference TRBV5-1 and TRBJ2-1): KAGVTQTPRYLIKTRGQQVTLSCSPISGHRSVSWYQQTPGQGLQFLFEYFSETQRNKGNFPGRFSGRQFSNSRSEMNVSTLELGDSALYLCASSSTGGSPSSYNEQFFGPGTRLTVL.

The rearrangement uses TRBV28 and TRBJ2-6; D not resolved. V lost 5 bases, J lost 0 bases, and 8 bases lay in between. The CDR3 runs to 15 residues. Germline V lookup: CDR1 MDHEN, CDR2 SYDVKM. CDR3 coding DNA: TGTGCCAGCAGTCCACAAAGCTCTGGGGCCAACGTCCTGACTTTC. This encodes CASSPQSSGANVLTF.

This sequence joins TRBV28 and TRBJ1-5, with D possibly TRBD1 on 5 matching bases. There are 17 residues in the CDR3. Per the germline V gene, CDR1 is MDHEN and CDR2 is SYDVKM. Trimming pared 6 bases from V and 1 base from J, leaving 19 bases between. As DNA, the CDR3 is TGTGCCAGCAGGTCCCATCTACAGGTTGCCAGCAATCAGCCCCAGCATTTT. Translating gives CASRSHLQVASNQPQHF. The whole variable domain, remainder taken from reference TRBV28 and TRBJ1-5, is DVKVTQSSRYLVKRTGEKVFLECVQDMDHENMFWYRQDPGLGLRLIYFSYDVKMKEKGDIPEGYSVSREKKERFSLILESASTNQTSMYLCASRSHLQVASNQPQHFGDGTRLSIL.

This clone was picked up a small number of times. V usage is TRBV4-1 and J usage is TRBJ1-2; a weak D match, TRBD1 (5 bases). The CDR3 has 15 residues. The V gene's germline CDR1 is MGHRA and CDR2 YSYEKL. Trimming removed 4 bases at V and 4 bases at J, with 16 bases between. CDR3 amino acids: CASSRVRLGLYGYTF. The CDR3 region has the DNA TGCGCCAGCAGCCGAGTCCGATTGGGGCTCTATGGCTACACCTTC.

The chain links TRBV19 to TRBJ1-5; D not certain. The CDR3 loop spans 15 amino acids. The germline gives CDR1 LNHDA, CDR2 SQIVND (reference sequence). V dropped 1 base and J dropped 0 bases, with 7 bases sitting between them. The CDR3 loop reads CASSIGVNSNQPQHF. CDR3 in DNA: TGTGCCAGTAGTATAGGCGTGAATAGCAATCAGCCCCAGCATTTT.

This clone has only a few counts. The CDR3 is CASSLDANQPQHF. The CDR3 nucleotides are TGTGCCAGCAGCTTGGATGCTAATCAGCCCCAGCATTTT. The chain is built from TRBV5-4 and TRBJ1-5; D ambiguous. CDR3 length: 13 amino acids. Trimming left V 0 bases short and J 4 bases short, with 5 bases between. Per the germline V gene, CDR1 is SGHNT and CDR2 is YYREEE (reference sequence).

The chain employs TRBV5-1 and TRBJ2-1, with 7 bases fitting TRBD1. CDR1 is SGHRS, CDR2 YFSETQ, per germline. This CDR3 has 14 amino acids. After removal of 0 bases from V and 9 bases from J, the junction contained 6 bases not matched to a gene. The chain's CDR3 is CASSLAGQALEQFF. As DNA, the CDR3 is TGCGCCAGCAGCTTGGCAGGACAGGCCCTTGAGCAGTTCTTC.

The rearrangement uses TRBV7-2 and TRBJ2-7; TRBD2 agrees at 12 bases. Unmatched junction bases numbered 3, after V lost 5 bases and J lost 1 base. This CDR3 region has 15 residues. CDR1 and CDR2 (germline): SGHTA, FQGNSA. CDR3 amino acids: CASSPTSGSSYEQYF. Here the CDR3 DNA reads TGTGCCAGCAGCCCGACTAGCGGGAGTTCCTACGAGCAGTACTTC.

The chain recombines TRBV10-3 with TRBJ2-3; the D is unclear. The CDR3 contains 15 residues. V lost 11 bases and J 0 bases, leaving 18 bases between the germline ends. Germline CDR1 ENHRY, CDR2 SYGVKD. CDR3 protein: CAVGLEPSSTDTQYF. CDR3 coding DNA: TGTGCCGTCGGGCTAGAACCCTCGAGCACAGATACGCAGTATTTT.

V and J are TRBV7-2 and TRBJ1-2; 8 bases map to TRBD1. CDR3 size: 15 residues. J was trimmed by 3 bases and V by 0 bases; bases with no gene match: 3. CDR1 is SGHTA and CDR2 is FQGNSA in the germline V gene. The CDR3 sequence is CASSLAGTGDYGYTF. As DNA, the CDR3 is TGTGCCAGCAGCTTAGCAGGGACAGGTGACTATGGCTACACCTTC.

The V call is TRBV11-1, the J call TRBJ2-1; 8 positions agree with TRBD2. This CDR3 is built from 16 residues. From germline, CDR1 is SGHAT and CDR2 FQDESV (reference sequence). With V trimmed by 1 base and J by 1 base, 3 bases remained unmatched. CDR3 sequence reads: CASSLGAGVSYNEQFF. CDR3 nucleotide sequence: TGTGCCAGCAGCTTAGGAGCGGGGGTTTCCTACAATGAGCAGTTCTTC.

This clone has more than one count but fewer than ten. The gene calls are TRBV7-3 and TRBJ1-5, with D unresolved. Germline CDR1 SGHTA, CDR2 FQGTGA. The CDR3 contains 15 residues. V was cut by 5 bases and J by 0 bases, with 11 bases left in between. Here the CDR3 reads CASSRWQNSNQPQHF. The DNA of the CDR3 is TGTGCCAGCAGCAGATGGCAGAATAGCAATCAGCCCCAGCATTTT.

The chain joins TRBV5-6 to TRBJ2-3; no firm D call. This CDR3 has 13 amino acids. Germline CDR1 is SGHDT and CDR2 is YYEEEE. Between the trimmed V and J ends, which lost 5 bases and 1 base, there was a span of 8 bases. In DNA form, the CDR3 reads TGTGCCAGCAGATTCACAGGCACAGATACGCAGTATTTT. Its protein product is CASRFTGTDTQYF.

This clone showed up just once. The chain employs TRBV5-1 and TRBJ1-4, with 12 bases matching TRBD1. V lost 4 bases to trimming and J lost 8 bases; unmatched junction nucleotides: 6. Looked up from germline, CDR1 is SGHRS and CDR2 is YFSETQ. The CDR3 is 15 residues long. This CDR3 reads CASSRGQGAGEKLFF. The CDR3 DNA follows: TGCGCCAGCAGCAGGGGACAGGGGGCCGGGGAAAAACTGTTTTTT.